These 2 T cell receptor beta chains share one sample of origin, sequenced in a study of T-cell reconstitution after alpha-beta-depleted transplantation in children. It was with unique molecular identifiers that the TCRbeta library was prepared. TCRdb fed the PCR reads into MiXCR, producing one record per CDR3 protein. The sample consists of hundreds of thousands of distinct CDR3 sequences, 10% to 15% of them appearing once. Sample: PBMCs, mostly from graft donor cells, taken 360 days after TCRalphabeta/CD19-depleted stem cell transplant. Every receptor here comes from a male patient between 5 and 17 years old who had a stem cell transplant for acute myeloid leukemia, so the T cells may come from the graft donor.

In its sample, this clonotype was seen many times. The chain uses TRBV20-1 and TRBJ2-2; 11 bases are shared with TRBD2. Trimming took 2 bases from V and 5 from J; bases not matched to a gene: 7. Germline V gives CDR1 DFQATT, CDR2 SNEGSKA (reference sequence). The CDR3 runs to 16 residues. The CDR3 region is CSARLAGGRWTGELFF. The DNA of the CDR3 is TGCAGTGCTAGACTAGCGGGAGGTCGGTGGACCGGGGAGCTGTTTTTT.

This chain uses TRBV12-3 or TRBV12-4 with TRBJ2-7; D unresolved. The CDR3 is 13 amino acids. V lost 4 bases, J lost 2 bases, and 9 bases lay in between. CDR3: CASSYGFAYEQYF. Written as DNA, the CDR3 is TGTGCCAGCAGTTACGGGTTTGCCTACGAGCAGTACTTC.